This TCR beta chain was captured by sequencing in a study of T cells after yellow fever vaccination. The study's findings and limits: The appearance of a small share of clonotypes in both CD4 and CD8 compartments was observed. Once the booster was given, most primary-vaccination clones reappeared, at roughly 96% for CD4 and approximately 88% for CD8.

As concerns this clonotype: Its matching antigen is unknown.

This CDR3 has 12 amino acids. Germline V gives CDR1 MGHDK, CDR2 SYGVNS. V lost 6 bases, J lost 4 bases, and 9 bases lay in between. TCRdb independently ran MiXCR on the 5' RACE reads; one entry per CDR3 protein. The sample yields some 320,000 distinct CDR3 sequences, 3.5% to 5% seen once. The receptor was isolated from a young man who received the YFV17D yellow fever vaccine. The sample here was PBMCs, taken 15 days after the yellow fever booster vaccination. The chain recombines TRBV25-1 with TRBJ1-2; D not resolved. CDR3 loop: CASRGNSYGYTF. In nucleotides, the CDR3 is TGTGCCAGCAGGGGGAACTCCTATGGCTACACCTTC.